This TCR beta chain was sequenced in a study of blood T cell repertoires in COVID-19. Looking at the study overall: Samples of COVID-19 (acute and convalescent) were obtained from the United States, Italy and Spain. PBMCs, B-cell-depleted T cells, or T cells were the source of the cDNA or gDNA that made up the material.

Per the study methods: Nucleated cell number was recorded as an estimate derived from reference gene primer amplification. The protocol was immunoSEQ multiplex PCR, while the TCRdb copy is restricted to in-frame clones and leaves out a portion. D and trimming were read from the DNA, whereas the V and J calls and clone size are those reported in that table. This table holds 470,000 or so clones, 80% to 90% found once. This CDR3 comprises 15 residues. The ends lost 1 base at V and 5 bases at J; junction bases unmatched: 2. V usage is TRBV23-1 and J usage is TRBJ1-6; 7 bases match TRBD1. TRBV23-1 is reported as an ORF; its role is uncertain. The sequenced sample was peripheral blood. The clonotype originates from a human donor in a cohort sampled during active COVID-19. CDR3 DNA: TGCGCCAGCAGTCAATTAGACAGGGATAATTCACCCCTCCACTTT. This gives the protein CASSQLDRDNSPLHF.